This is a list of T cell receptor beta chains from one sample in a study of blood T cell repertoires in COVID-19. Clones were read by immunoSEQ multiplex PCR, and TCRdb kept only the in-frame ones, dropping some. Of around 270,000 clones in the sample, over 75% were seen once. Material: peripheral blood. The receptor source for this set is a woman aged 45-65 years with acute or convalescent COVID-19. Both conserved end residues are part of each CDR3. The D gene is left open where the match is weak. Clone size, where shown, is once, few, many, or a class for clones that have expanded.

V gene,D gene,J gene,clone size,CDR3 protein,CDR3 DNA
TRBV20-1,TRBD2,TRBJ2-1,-,CSASQRQGLGTHNEQFF,TGCAGTGCTAGTCAACGGCAGGGACTAGGGACTCACAATGAGCAGTTCTTC
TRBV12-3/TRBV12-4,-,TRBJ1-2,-,CASSHQANYGYTF,TGTGCCAGCAGTCATCAGGCGAACTATGGCTACACCTTC
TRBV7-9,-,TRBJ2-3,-,CASSPVERGTDTQYF,TGTGCCAGCAGCCCCGTTGAGCGTGGCACAGATACGCAGTATTTT
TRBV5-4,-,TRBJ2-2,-,CASSPRNNANTGELFF,TGTGCCAGCAGCCCTAGGAATAACGCGAACACCGGGGAGCTGTTTTTT
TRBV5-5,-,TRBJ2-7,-,CASSFVESAYEQYF,TGTGCCAGCAGCTTTGTCGAATCGGCCTACGAGCAGTACTTC
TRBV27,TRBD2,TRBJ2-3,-,CASKNRLAGEFTQYF,TGTGCCAGCAAAAACCGGCTAGCGGGAGAGTTTACGCAGTATTTT
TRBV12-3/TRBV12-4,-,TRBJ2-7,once,CASSLQGIYEQYF,TGTGCCAGCAGTTTACAGGGAATCTACGAGCAGTACTTC
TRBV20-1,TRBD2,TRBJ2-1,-,CSASDRTRSYNEQFF,TGCAGTGCTAGTGATAGGACTAGGTCCTACAATGAGCAGTTCTTC
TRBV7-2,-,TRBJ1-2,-,CASSRGILRPSNYGYTF,TGTGCCAGCAGCCGGGGAATCCTCAGGCCCTCCAACTATGGCTACACCTTC
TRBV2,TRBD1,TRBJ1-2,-,CASSNGQGEFYGYTF,TGTGCCAGCAGTAATGGACAGGGCGAATTCTATGGCTACACCTTC
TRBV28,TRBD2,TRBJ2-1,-,CASSLWTSGYNEQFF,TGTGCCAGCAGTTTATGGACTAGCGGCTACAATGAGCAGTTCTTC
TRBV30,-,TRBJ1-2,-,CGAYGYTF,TGTGGGGCCTATGGCTACACCTTC
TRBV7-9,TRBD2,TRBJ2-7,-,CASSRTSASYEQYF,TGTGCCAGCAGCCGGACTAGCGCTTCCTACGAGCAGTACTTC
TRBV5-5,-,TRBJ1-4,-,CASSPSLGGDEKLFF,TGTGCCAGCAGCCCATCGTTGGGGGGGGACGAAAAACTGTTTTTT
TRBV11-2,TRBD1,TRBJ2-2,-,CASSSGQVYTGELFF,TGTGCCAGCAGCTCGGGACAGGTCTACACCGGGGAGCTGTTTTTT
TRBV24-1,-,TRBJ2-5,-,CATSAGETQYF,TGTGCCACCAGCGCGGGGGAGACCCAGTACTTC
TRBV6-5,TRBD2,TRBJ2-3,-,CASSPRTSRTDTQYF,TGTGCCAGCAGTCCCAGGACTAGCCGCACAGATACGCAGTATTTT
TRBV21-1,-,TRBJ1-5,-,CASSTQTGSDQPQHF,TGTGCCAGCAGCACCCAAACAGGGTCCGATCAGCCCCAGCATTTT
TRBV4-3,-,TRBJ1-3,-,CASSQDKGQSPGNTIYF,TGCGCCAGCAGCCAAGATAAAGGACAGTCTCCTGGAAACACCATATATTTT
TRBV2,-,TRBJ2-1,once,CASSLAEYNEQFF,TGTGCCAGCAGTTTAGCGGAGTACAATGAGCAGTTCTTC
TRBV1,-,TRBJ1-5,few,CTSDSYSNQPQHF,TGCACCAGCGACAGCTATAGCAATCAGCCCCAGCATTTT
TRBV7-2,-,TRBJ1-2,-,CASSLGGSSANYGYTF,TGTGCCAGCAGCTTAGGTGGGAGTAGTGCTAACTATGGCTACACCTTC
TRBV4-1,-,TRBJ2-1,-,CASSQERFVSSYNEQFF,TGCGCCAGCAGCCAAGAAAGATTCGTTAGCTCCTACAATGAGCAGTTCTTC
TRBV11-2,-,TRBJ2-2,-,CASSPRANTGELFF,TGTGCCAGCAGCCCCCGTGCGAACACCGGGGAGCTGTTTTTT
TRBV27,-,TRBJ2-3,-,CASSLSGGTQYF,TGTGCCAGCAGTTTATCAGGAGGTACGCAGTATTTT
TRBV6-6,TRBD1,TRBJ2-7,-,CASSFTGDHEQYF,TGTGCCAGCAGTTTTACAGGGGACCACGAGCAGTACTTC
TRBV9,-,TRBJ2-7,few,CASSVEESEQYF,TGTGCCAGCAGCGTAGAAGAGTCCGAGCAGTACTTC
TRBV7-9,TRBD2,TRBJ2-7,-,CASSHTSGRFYEQYF,TGTGCCAGCAGCCATACTAGCGGGCGGTTTTACGAGCAGTACTTC
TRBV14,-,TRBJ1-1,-,CASSQDRNTEAFF,TGTGCCAGCAGCCAGGACAGGAACACTGAAGCTTTCTTT
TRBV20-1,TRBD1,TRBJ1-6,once,CSASFGTAGRKTYNSPLHF,TGCAGTGCTAGTTTCGGGACAGCCGGAAGGAAAACCTATAATTCACCCCTCCACTTT
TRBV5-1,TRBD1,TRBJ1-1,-,CASSGNRGYTEAFF,TGCGCCAGCAGCGGAAACAGGGGATACACTGAAGCTTTCTTT
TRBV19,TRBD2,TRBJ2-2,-,CASLGLAGVSGELFF,TGTGCCAGTTTGGGACTAGCGGGAGTATCGGGGGAGCTGTTTTTT
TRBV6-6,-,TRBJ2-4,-,CASSSQLAKNIQYF,TGTGCCAGCAGTTCTCAACTAGCCAAAAACATTCAGTACTTC
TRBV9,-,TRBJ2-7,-,CASSVEGRGSYEQYF,TGTGCCAGCAGCGTAGAGGGTCGGGGCTCCTACGAGCAGTACTTC
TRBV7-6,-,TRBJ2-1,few,CASSRGLTNEQFF,TGTGCCAGCAGCCGAGGACTAACCAATGAGCAGTTCTTC
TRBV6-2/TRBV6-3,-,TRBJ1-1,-,CASSYSRTAYVNTEAFF,TGTGCCAGCAGTTACTCCCGGACAGCGTACGTGAACACTGAAGCTTTCTTT
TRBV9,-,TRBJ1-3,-,CASSPDTYSGNTIYF,TGTGCCAGCAGCCCCGACACTTACTCTGGAAACACCATATATTTT
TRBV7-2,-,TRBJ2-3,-,CASSRAPGADTQYF,TGTGCCAGCAGCCGGGCCCCGGGGGCAGATACGCAGTATTTT
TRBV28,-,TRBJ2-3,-,CASSFLLTRISSTDTQYF,TGTGCCAGCAGTTTCTTACTCACTAGGATTTCTAGCACAGATACGCAGTATTTT
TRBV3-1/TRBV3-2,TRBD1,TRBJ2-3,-,CASSGTGRTDTQYF,TGTGCCAGCAGCGGGACAGGACGAACAGATACGCAGTATTTT
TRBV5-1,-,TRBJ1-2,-,CASSVPLERGTFRNYVYTF,TGCGCCAGCAGCGTACCGTTGGAGAGAGGAACCTTTAGAAACTATGTCTACACCTTC
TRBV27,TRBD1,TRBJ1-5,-,CASSSTGFNQPQHF,TGTGCCAGCAGTTCGACAGGGTTCAATCAGCCCCAGCATTTT
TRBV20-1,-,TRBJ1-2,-,CSWGGNYGYTF,TGCAGTTGGGGGGGGAACTATGGCTACACCTTC
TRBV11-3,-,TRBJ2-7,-,CASSLDDSSYEQYF,TGTGCCAGCAGCTTAGATGACAGCAGCTACGAGCAGTACTTC
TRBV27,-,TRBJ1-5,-,CASRYSGGPVGPQHF,TGTGCCAGCAGATATTCCGGGGGGCCGGTCGGGCCCCAGCATTTT
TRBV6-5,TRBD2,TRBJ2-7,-,CASSSGTSGNYEQYF,TGTGCCAGCAGTTCCGGGACTAGCGGGAACTACGAGCAGTACTTC
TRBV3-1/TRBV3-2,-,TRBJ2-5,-,CASSQTHPETQYF,TGTGCCAGCAGCCAGACACACCCGGAGACCCAGTACTTC
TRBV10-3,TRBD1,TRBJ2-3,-,CAISESGTAQYF,TGTGCCATCAGTGAGTCGGGGACAGCGCAGTATTTT
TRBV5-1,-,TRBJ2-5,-,CASDPTGQETQYF,TGCGCCAGCGACCCGACAGGCCAAGAGACCCAGTACTTC
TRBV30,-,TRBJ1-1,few,CAWSRGGVNTEAFF,TGTGCCTGGAGTAGGGGGGGGGTGAACACTGAAGCTTTCTTT
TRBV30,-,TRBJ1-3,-,CAWSAFGSGSSGNTIYF,TGTGCCTGGAGCGCCTTCGGGAGTGGTAGCTCTGGAAACACCATATATTTT
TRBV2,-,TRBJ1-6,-,CASRRGYNSPLHF,TGTGCCAGCAGGAGGGGGTACAATTCACCCCTCCACTTT
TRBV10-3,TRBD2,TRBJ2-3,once,CAITTSGRADTQYF,TGTGCCATTACTACTAGCGGGAGAGCAGATACGCAGTATTTT
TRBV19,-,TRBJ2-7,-,CASRPYGRSSYEQYF,TGTGCCAGTAGACCCTACGGTAGAAGCTCCTACGAGCAGTACTTC
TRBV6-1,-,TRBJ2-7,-,CASSEVALDRGFSYEQYF,TGTGCCAGCAGTGAAGTGGCGTTAGATCGGGGTTTCTCCTACGAGCAGTACTTC
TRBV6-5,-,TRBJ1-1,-,CASSDQGPEAFF,TGTGCCAGCAGCGATCAGGGTCCTGAAGCTTTCTTT
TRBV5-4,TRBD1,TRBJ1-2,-,CASSTPGQGAYGYTF,TGTGCCAGCAGCACACCGGGACAGGGGGCCTATGGCTACACCTTC
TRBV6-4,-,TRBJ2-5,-,CASSPEETQYF,TGTGCCAGCAGTCCCGAGGAGACCCAGTACTTC
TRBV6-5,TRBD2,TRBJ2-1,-,CASRTSGSSYNEQFF,TGTGCCAGCAGGACTAGCGGGAGCTCCTACAATGAGCAGTTCTTC
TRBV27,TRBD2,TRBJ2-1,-,CASSVGLGNEQFF,TGTGCCAGCAGTGTGGGACTAGGTAATGAGCAGTTCTTC